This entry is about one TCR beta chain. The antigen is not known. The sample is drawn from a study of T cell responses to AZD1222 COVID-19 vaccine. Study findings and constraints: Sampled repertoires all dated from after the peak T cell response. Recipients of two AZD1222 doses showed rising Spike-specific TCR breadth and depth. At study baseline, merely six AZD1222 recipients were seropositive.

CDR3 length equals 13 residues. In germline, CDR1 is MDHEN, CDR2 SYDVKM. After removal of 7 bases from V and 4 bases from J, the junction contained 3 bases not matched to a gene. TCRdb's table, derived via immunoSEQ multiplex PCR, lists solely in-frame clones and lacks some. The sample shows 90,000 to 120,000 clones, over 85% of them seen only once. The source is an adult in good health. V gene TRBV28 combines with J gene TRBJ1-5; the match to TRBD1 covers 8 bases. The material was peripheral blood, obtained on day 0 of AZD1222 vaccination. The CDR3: CASKGQENQPQHF. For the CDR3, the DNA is TGTGCCAGCAAGGGACAGGAAAATCAGCCCCAGCATTTT.